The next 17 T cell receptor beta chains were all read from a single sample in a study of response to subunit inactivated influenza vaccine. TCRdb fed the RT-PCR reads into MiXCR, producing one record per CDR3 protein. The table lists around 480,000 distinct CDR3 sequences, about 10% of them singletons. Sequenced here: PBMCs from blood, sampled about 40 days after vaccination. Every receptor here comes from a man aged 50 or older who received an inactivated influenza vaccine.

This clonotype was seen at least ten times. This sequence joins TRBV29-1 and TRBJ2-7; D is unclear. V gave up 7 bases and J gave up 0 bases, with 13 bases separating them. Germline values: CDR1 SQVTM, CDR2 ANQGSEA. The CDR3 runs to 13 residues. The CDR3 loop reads CSAAVVGSYEQYF. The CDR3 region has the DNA TGCAGCGCGGCGGTCGTGGGCTCCTACGAGCAGTACTTC.

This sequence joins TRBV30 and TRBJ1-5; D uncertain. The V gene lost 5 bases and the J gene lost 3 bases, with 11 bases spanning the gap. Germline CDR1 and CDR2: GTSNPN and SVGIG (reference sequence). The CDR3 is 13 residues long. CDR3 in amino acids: CAWSGMDNQPQHF. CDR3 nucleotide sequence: TGTGCCTGGTCGGGGATGGACAATCAGCCCCAGCATTTT.

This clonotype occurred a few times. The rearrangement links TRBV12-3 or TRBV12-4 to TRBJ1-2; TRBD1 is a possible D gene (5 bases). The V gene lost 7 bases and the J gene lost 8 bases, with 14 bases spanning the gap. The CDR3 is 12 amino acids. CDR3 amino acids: CASTLGREGYTF. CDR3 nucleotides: TGTGCCAGCACCTTGGGACGGGAAGGCTACACCTTC.

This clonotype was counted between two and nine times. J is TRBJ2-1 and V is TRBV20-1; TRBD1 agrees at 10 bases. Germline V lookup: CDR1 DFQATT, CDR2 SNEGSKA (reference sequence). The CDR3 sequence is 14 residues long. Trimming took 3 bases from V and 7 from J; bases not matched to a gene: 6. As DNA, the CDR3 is TGCAGTGCTAGCGGGACAGGGGAGATTAATGAGCAGTTCTTC. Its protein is CSASGTGEINEQFF.

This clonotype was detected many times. The CDR3 DNA sequence: TGCGCCAGCAGCCAAGATATTAGCGGAAGCTCCTACAATGAGCAGTTCTTC. This gives the protein CASSQDISGSSYNEQFF. The chain links TRBV4-3 to TRBJ2-1, with D possibly matching TRBD2 (6 bases). The germline V gene encodes CDR1 LGHNA and CDR2 YSLEER. With 0 bases removed from V and 0 bases from J, the gap between germline ends came to 12 bases. The CDR3 consists of 17 residues.

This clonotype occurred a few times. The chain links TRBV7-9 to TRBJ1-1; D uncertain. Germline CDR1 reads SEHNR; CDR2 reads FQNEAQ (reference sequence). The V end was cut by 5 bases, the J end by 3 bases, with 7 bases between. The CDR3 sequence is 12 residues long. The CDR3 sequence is CASSRRDTEAFF. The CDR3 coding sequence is TGTGCCAGCAGCCGACGGGACACTGAAGCTTTCTTT. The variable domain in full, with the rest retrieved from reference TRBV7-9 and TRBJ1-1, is DTGVSQNPRHKITKRGQNVTFRCDPISEHNRLYWYRQTLGQGPEFLTYFQNEAQLEKSRLLSDRFSAERPKGSFSTLEIQRTEQGDSAMYLCASSRRDTEAFFGQGTRLTVV.

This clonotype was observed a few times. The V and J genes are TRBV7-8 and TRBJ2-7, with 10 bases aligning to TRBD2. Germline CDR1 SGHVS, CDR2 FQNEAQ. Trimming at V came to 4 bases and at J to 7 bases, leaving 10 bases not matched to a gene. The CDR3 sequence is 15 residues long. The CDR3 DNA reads TGTGCCAGCAGCTCTATAGACCCACTAGCGGGGGAGCAGTACTTC. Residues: CASSSIDPLAGEQYF.

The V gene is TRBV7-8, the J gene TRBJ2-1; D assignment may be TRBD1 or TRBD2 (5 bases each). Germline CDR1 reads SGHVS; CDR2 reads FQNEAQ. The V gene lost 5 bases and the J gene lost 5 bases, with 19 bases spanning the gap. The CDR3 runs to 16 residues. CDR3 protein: CASSILTGARNNEQFF. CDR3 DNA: TGTGCCAGCAGCATTCTAACCGGGGCGCGGAACAATGAGCAGTTCTTC.

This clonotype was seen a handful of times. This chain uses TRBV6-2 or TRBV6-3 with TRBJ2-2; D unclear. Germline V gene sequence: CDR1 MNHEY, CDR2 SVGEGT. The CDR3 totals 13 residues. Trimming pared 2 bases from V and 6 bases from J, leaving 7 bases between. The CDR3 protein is CASSYAVPGELFF. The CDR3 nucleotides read TGTGCCAGCAGTTACGCGGTCCCCGGGGAGCTGTTTTTT.

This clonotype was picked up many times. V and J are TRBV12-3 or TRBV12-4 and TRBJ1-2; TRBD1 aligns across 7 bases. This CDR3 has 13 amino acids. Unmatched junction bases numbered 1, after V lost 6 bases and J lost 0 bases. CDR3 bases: TGTGCCAGCAGGGGACAGACTAACTATGGCTACACCTTC. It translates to CASRGQTNYGYTF.

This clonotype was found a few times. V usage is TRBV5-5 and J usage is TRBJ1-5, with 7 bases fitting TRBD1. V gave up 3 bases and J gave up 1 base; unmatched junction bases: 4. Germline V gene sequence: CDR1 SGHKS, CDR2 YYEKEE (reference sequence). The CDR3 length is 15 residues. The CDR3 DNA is TGTGCCAGCAGCTGGGACAGCGAAAGCAATCAGCCCCAGCATTTT. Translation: CASSWDSESNQPQHF.

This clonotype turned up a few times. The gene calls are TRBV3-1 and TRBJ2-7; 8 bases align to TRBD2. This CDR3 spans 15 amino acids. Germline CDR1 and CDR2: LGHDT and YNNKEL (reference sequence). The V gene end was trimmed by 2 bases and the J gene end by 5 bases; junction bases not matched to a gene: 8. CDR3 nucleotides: TGTGCCAGCAGCCAAATGGCCAGCGGGAGCCACGAGCAGTACTTC. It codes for CASSQMASGSHEQYF.

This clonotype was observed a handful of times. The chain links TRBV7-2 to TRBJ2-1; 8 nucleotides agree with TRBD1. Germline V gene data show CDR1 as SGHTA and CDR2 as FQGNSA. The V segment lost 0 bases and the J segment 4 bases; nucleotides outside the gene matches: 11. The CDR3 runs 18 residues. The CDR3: CASSLAASGQGFYNEQFF. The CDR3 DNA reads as TGTGCCAGCAGCTTAGCTGCTAGTGGACAGGGCTTTTACAATGAGCAGTTCTTC. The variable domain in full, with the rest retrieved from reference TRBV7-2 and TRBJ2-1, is GAGVSQSPSNKVTEKGKDVELRCDPISGHTALYWYRQSLGQGLEFLIYFQGNSAPDKSGLPSDRFSAERTGGSVSTLTIQRTQQEDSAVYLCASSLAASGQGFYNEQFFGPGTRLTVL.

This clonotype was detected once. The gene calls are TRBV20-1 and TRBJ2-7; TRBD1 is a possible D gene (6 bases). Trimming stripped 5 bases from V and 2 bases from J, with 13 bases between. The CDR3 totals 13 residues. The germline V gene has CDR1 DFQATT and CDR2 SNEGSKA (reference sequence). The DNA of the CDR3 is TGCAGTGCTGGAAGGACAGCGCCCTACGAGCAGTACTTC. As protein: CSAGRTAPYEQYF.

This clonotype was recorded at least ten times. The chain's CDR3 is CASSLAGDEQFF. The CDR3 DNA is TGTGCCAGCAGTTTAGCTGGGGATGAGCAGTTCTTC. The chain uses TRBV12-3 or TRBV12-4 and TRBJ2-1; D is unclear. Trimming took 0 bases from V and 8 from J, leaving 5 bases between them. The CDR3 runs 12 residues.

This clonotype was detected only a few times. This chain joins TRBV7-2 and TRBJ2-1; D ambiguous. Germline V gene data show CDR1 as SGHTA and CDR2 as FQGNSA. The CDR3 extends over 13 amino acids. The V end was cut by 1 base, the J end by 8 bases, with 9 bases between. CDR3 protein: CASSLEGIHEQFF. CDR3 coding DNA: TGTGCCAGCAGCTTAGAGGGTATTCATGAGCAGTTCTTC.

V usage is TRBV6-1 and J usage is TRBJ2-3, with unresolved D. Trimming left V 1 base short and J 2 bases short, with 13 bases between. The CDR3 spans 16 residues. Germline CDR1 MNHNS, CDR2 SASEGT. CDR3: CASSEVPVPATDTQYF. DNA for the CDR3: TGTGCCAGCAGTGAAGTCCCGGTCCCTGCCACAGATACGCAGTATTTT.